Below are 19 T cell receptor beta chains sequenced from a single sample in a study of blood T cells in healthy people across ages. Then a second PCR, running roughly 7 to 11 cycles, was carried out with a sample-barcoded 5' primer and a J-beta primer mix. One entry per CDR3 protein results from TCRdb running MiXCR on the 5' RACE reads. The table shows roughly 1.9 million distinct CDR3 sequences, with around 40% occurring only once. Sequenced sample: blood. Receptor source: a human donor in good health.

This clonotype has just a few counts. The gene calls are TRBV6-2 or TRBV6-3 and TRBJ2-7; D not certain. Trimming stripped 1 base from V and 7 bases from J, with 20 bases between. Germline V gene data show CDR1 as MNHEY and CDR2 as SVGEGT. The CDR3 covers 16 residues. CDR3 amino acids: CASSYYPKAYREEQYF. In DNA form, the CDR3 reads TGTGCCAGCAGTTACTACCCGAAAGCCTACAGAGAAGAGCAGTACTTC.

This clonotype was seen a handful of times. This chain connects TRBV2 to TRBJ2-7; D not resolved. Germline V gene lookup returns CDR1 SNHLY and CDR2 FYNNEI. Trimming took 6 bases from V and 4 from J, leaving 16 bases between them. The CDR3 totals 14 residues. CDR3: CASRGLTLMYEQYF. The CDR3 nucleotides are TGTGCCAGCAGGGGTTTGACATTGATGTACGAGCAGTACTTC.

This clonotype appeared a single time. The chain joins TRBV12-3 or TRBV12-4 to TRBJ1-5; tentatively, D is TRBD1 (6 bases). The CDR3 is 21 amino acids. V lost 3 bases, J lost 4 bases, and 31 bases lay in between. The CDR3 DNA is TGTGCCAGCAGTTTCGCAGTTCCGGACAGCCCGACCCCTAGATTAAATCAGCCCCAGCATTTT. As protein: CASSFAVPDSPTPRLNQPQHF.

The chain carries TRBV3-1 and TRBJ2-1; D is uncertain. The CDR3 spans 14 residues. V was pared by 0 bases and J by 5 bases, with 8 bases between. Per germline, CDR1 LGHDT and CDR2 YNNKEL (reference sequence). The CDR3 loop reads CASSQEPGDNEQFF. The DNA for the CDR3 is TGTGCCAGCAGCCAAGAACCAGGCGACAATGAGCAGTTCTTC.

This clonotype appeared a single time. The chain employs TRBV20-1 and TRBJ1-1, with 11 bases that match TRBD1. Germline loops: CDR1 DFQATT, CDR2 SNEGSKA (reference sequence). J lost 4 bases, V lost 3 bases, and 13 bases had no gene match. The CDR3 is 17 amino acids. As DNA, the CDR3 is TGCAGTGCTAGTAACTTGATCGGGACAGGGGGTTTCACTGAAGCTTTCTTT. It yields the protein CSASNLIGTGGFTEAFF.

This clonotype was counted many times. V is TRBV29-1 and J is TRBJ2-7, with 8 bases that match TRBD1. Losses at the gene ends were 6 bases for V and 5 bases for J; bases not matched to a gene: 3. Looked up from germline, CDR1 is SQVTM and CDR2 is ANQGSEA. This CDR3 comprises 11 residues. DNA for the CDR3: TGCAGCGTCCAGACAGGGGACGAGCAGTACTTC. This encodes CSVQTGDEQYF.

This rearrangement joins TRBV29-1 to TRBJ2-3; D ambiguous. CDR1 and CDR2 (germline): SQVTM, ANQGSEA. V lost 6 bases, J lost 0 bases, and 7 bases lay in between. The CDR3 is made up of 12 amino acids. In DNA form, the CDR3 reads TGCAGCGTCCGCTTAAGCACAGATACGCAGTATTTT. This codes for CSVRLSTDTQYF.

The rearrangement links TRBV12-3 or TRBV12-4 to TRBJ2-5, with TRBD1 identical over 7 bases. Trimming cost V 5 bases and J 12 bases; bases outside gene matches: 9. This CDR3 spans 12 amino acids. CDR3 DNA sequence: TGTGCCAGCAGTCCTAGAGGACAGGATAAGTACTTC. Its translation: CASSPRGQDKYF.

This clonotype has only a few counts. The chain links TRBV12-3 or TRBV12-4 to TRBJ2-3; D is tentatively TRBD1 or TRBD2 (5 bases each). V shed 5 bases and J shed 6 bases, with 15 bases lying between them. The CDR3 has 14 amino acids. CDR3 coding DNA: TGTGCCAGCAGTAGGGACCTGTCCAAGGATACGCAGTATTTT. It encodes CASSRDLSKDTQYF.

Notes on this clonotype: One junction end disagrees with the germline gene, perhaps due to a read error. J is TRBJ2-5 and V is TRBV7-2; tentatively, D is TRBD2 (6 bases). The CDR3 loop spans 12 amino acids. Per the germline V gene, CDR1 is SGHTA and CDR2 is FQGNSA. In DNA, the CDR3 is TGTGCCGGCAGCGGGTTGGGGGAGACCCAGTACTTC. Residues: CAGSGLGETQYF.

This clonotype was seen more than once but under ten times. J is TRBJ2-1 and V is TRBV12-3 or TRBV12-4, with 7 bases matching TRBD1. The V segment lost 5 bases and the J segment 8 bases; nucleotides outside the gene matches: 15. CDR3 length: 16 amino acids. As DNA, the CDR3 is TGTGCCAGCAGTACCAGACAGGGAAGTGGCGCTGATGAGCAGTTCTTC. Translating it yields CASSTRQGSGADEQFF.

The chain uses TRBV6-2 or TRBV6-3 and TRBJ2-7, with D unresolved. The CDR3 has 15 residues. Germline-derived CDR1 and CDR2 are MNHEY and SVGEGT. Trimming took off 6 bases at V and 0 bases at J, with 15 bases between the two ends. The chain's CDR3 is CASSPLGEGSYEQYF. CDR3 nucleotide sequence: TGTGCCAGCAGCCCCCTAGGAGAAGGCTCCTACGAGCAGTACTTC.

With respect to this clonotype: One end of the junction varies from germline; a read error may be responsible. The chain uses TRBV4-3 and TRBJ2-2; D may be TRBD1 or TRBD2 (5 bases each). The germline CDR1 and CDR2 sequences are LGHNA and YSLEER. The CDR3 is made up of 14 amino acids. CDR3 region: CASSHYQGTGERFF. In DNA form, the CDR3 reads TGCGCCAGCAGCCATTACCAGGGAACCGGGGAGCGGTTTTTT.

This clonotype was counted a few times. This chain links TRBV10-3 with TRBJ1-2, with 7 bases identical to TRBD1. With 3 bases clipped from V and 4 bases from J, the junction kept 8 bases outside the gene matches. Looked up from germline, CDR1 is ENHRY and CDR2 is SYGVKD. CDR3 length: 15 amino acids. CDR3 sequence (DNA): TGTGCCATCAGTGAAGTGGAGGGACAGCTCTATGGCTACACCTTC. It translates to CAISEVEGQLYGYTF.

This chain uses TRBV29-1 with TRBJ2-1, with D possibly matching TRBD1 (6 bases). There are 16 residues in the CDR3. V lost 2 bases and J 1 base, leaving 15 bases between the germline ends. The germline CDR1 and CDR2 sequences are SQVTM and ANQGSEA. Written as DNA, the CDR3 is TGCAGCGTTGAAAGGGCCAGGGGCCCGTCCTACAATGAGCAGTTCTTC. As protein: CSVERARGPSYNEQFF.

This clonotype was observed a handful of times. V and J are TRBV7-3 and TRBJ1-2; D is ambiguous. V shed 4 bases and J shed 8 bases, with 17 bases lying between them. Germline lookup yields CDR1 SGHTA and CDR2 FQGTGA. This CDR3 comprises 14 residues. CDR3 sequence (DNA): TGTGCCAGCAGCTCCCGGACGATCCAAGGAGGCTACACCTTC. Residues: CASSSRTIQGGYTF.

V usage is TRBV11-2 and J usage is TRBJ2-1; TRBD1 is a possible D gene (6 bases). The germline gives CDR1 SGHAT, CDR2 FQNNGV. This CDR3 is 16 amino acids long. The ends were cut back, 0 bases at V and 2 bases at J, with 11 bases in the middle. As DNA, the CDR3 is TGTGCCAGCAGCTTAGAGCTGGGGGCGGCCTACAATGAGCAGTTCTTC. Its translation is CASSLELGAAYNEQFF.

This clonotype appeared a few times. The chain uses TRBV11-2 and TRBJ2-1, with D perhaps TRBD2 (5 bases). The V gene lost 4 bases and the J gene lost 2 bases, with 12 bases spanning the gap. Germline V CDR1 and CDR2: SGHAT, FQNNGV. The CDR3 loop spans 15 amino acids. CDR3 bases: TGTGCCAGCAGCTCCCCTAAGGGAGCCTACAATGAGCAGTTCTTC. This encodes CASSSPKGAYNEQFF.

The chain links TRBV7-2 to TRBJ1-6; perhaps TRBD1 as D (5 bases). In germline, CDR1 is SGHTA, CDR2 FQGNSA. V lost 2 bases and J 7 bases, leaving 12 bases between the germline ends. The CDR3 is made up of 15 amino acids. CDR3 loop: CASSLWGGLNSPLHF. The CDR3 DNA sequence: TGTGCCAGCAGCTTATGGGGGGGGTTAAATTCACCCCTCCACTTT. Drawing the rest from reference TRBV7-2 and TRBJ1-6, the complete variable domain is GAGVSQSPSNKVTEKGKDVELRCDPISGHTALYWYRQSLGQGLEFLIYFQGNSAPDKSGLPSDRFSAERTGGSVSTLTIQRTQQEDSAVYLCASSLWGGLNSPLHFGNGTRLTVT.